A selection of T cell receptor beta chains follows, all from one sample in a study of T cell responses to AZD1222 COVID-19 vaccine. The table came from immunoSEQ multiplex PCR; TCRdb's copy has only in-frame clones and leaves some out. The data hold about 180,000 clones, with around nine tenths observed a single time. The source material was peripheral blood, sampled 28 days after the second AZD1222 dose. Receptor source: an adult who received the AZD1222 COVID-19 vaccine. Both conserved end residues are part of each CDR3. A D gene is named only where the DNA matches it firmly. Size is omitted from some rows. Given values are once, few, many or a class for expanded clones.

>TRBJ1-3|15|.|TRBV3-1/TRBV3-2|.
CASSPVSLHGNTIYF
TGTGCCAGCAGCCCGGTCTCCCTCCATGGAAACACCATATATTTT
>TRBJ1-2|11|.|TRBV11-2|.
CASGANYGYTF
TGTGCCAGCGGGGCTAACTATGGCTACACCTTC
>TRBJ2-1|14|.|TRBV5-4|once
CASSGSPLVGEQFF
TGTGCCAGCAGCGGATCACCACTAGTGGGTGAGCAGTTCTTC
>TRBJ1-6|12|.|TRBV4-1|.
CASGTNNSPLHF
TGCGCCAGCGGGACGAATAATTCACCCCTCCACTTT
>TRBJ2-2|14|TRBD1|TRBV7-3|.
CASSSTGVTGELFF
TGTGCCAGCAGCTCAACAGGGGTCACCGGGGAGCTGTTTTTT
>TRBJ1-2|16|.|TRBV3-1/TRBV3-2|.
CASSQEGIGNNYGYTF
TGTGCCAGCAGCCAAGAAGGGATTGGCAATAACTATGGCTACACCTTC
>TRBJ2-2|13|.|TRBV6-5|.
CASSRGGNGELFF
TGTGCCAGCAGTAGAGGGGGGAACGGGGAGCTGTTTTTT
>TRBJ1-2|13|.|TRBV6-5|.
CASSYSPEFGYTF
TGTGCCAGCAGTTACTCCCCGGAATTCGGCTACACCTTC
>TRBJ2-6|16|.|TRBV7-9|.
CASSLREGSGANVLTF
TGTGCCAGCAGCTTAAGGGAAGGGTCTGGGGCCAACGTCCTGACTTTC
>TRBJ2-1|14|.|TRBV5-4|.
CASSAPPTGNEQFF
TGTGCCAGCAGCGCCCCCCCGACCGGGAATGAGCAGTTCTTC
>TRBJ2-1|14|TRBD2|TRBV7-2|.
CASSSGLAGLWQFF
TGTGCCAGCAGCTCGGGACTAGCGGGGCTGTGGCAGTTCTTC
>TRBJ1-2|16|TRBD1|TRBV4-1|.
CASSQPRQGANYGYTF
TGCGCCAGCAGCCAACCTAGACAGGGGGCTAACTATGGCTACACCTTC
>TRBJ1-6|14|.|TRBV5-6|.
CASRTEGFYSPLHF
TGTGCCAGCAGAACGGAAGGCTTCTATTCACCCCTCCACTTT
>TRBJ1-2|15|.|TRBV25-1|.
CASSAAIGAGGGYTF
TGTGCCAGCAGTGCAGCAATAGGGGCCGGGGGAGGCTACACCTTC